Below, one T cell receptor (beta chain) is given with its context. These data are taken from a study of blood T cell repertoires in COVID-19. Trimming removed 1 base at V and 0 bases at J, with 13 bases between. CDR3 length equals 17 residues. CDR1 is SGHDN, CDR2 FVKESK, per germline. How the authors handled the data: How many nucleated cells were present was estimated from reference gene primer amplification. The table came from immunoSEQ multiplex PCR; TCRdb's copy has only in-frame clones and leaves some out. The V and J calls and clone size are taken from that table; D and trimming were inferred from the DNA. The data hold about 410,000 clones, with 85% to 90% observed a single time. Those enrolled, adults aged about 18 to 89 years, came from about two dozen US areas. Participants were placed into cohorts based on the clinical history they reported. Donors in Cohort 3 counted as recovered after two negative PCRs, clearance, or symptom resolution.

Specimen: PBMCs or T cells enriched from blood (not recorded which). This rearrangement joins TRBV14 to TRBJ1-3; a possible D gene is TRBD1 (5 bases). The clonotype comes from a woman in her 30s who had recovered from COVID-19. This CDR3 is CASSQVGGLNSGNTIYF. As DNA, the CDR3 is TGTGCCAGCAGCCAAGTCGGGGGACTCAACTCTGGAAACACCATATATTTT.